These 8 T cell receptor beta chains were sequenced from one sample in a study of regulatory T cells in long-lasting Graves disease. Investigators prepared the TCR beta libraries by applying iRepertoire HTBI primers and Arm-PCR of CDR3 regions. TCRdb reprocessed the multiplex PCR reads with MiXCR, giving one entry per CDR3 protein. The sample has a few hundred thousand distinct CDR3 sequences, 23% seen once. Described time point: persistent/refractory GD, antithyroid drugs over 5 years with positive TRAb. The TCR library used RNA extracted from PBMCs. This material consisted of peripheral blood mononuclear cells (PBMCs), taken when the disease was refractory, from a patient treated with antithyroid drugs. These receptors originate from a female donor with Graves disease.

The rearrangement uses TRBV6-1 and TRBJ2-7, with TRBD2 as a possible D gene (6 bases). V was trimmed by 6 bases and J by 5 bases, leaving 14 bases between them. The CDR3 length is 13 residues. The V gene's germline CDR1 is MNHNS and CDR2 SASEGT. Here the CDR3 DNA reads TGTGCCAGCAGCAAATTGACTAGAAACGAGCAGTACTTC. Translated: CASSKLTRNEQYF.

Written as DNA, the CDR3 is TGCAGCGTTGTCAGACCCCTCGACACTGAAGCTTTCTTT. Residues: CSVVRPLDTEAFF. This chain joins TRBV29-1 and TRBJ1-1, with D unclear. The V and J ends lost 4 bases and 3 bases respectively, with 12 bases between them. The CDR3 length is 13 residues. The V gene's germline CDR1 is SQVTM and CDR2 ANQGSEA. Complete variable domain (other parts from reference TRBV29-1 and TRBJ1-1): SAVISQKPSRDICQRGTSLTIQCQVDSQVTMMFWYRQQPGQSLTLIATANQGSEATYESGFVIDKFPISRPNLTFSTLTVSNMSPEDSSIYLCSVVRPLDTEAFFGQGTRLTVV.

The CDR3 protein is CASSPRDGNNEKLFF. The CDR3 DNA is TGTGCCAGCAGTCCCCGGGACGGCAATAATGAAAAACTGTTTTTT. This chain links TRBV27 with TRBJ1-4; maybe TRBD1 (5 bases). The ends were cut back, 5 bases at V and 4 bases at J, with 14 bases in the middle. Per the germline V gene, CDR1 is MNHEY and CDR2 is SMNVEV (reference sequence). This CDR3 comprises 15 residues.

The chain links TRBV19 to TRBJ2-5, with TRBD2 matching over 7 bases. Germline assignment: CDR1 LNHDA and CDR2 SQIVND (reference sequence). V gave up 4 bases and J gave up 5 bases; unmatched junction bases: 4. The CDR3 runs 13 residues. In DNA form, the CDR3 reads TGTGCCAGTAGTAGCGGGAGTAGCGAGACCCAGTACTTC. Residues: CASSSGSSETQYF.

The chain couples TRBV30 to TRBJ2-2; weak D call: TRBD1 (6 bases). The CDR3 is made up of 12 amino acids. CDR1 is GTSNPN and CDR2 is SVGIG in the germline V gene (reference sequence). V lost 7 bases, J lost 6 bases, and 12 bases lay in between. The CDR3 loop reads CASQGPAGELFF. CDR3 DNA: TGTGCCTCACAGGGTCCCGCCGGGGAGCTGTTTTTT.

The chain uses TRBV30 and TRBJ2-7, with TRBD1 as a possible D gene (6 bases). Germline V lookup: CDR1 GTSNPN, CDR2 SVGIG (reference sequence). CDR3 length: 12 residues. V lost 4 bases and J 4 bases, leaving 11 bases between the germline ends. CDR3 nucleotide sequence: TGTGCCTGGACCCCGGGACAATACGAGCAGTACTTC. Its translation: CAWTPGQYEQYF.

This clonotype was seen more than once but under ten times. This chain links TRBV5-1 with TRBJ2-7; 8 bases are a match to TRBD1. The CDR3 runs 13 residues. Germline V CDR1 and CDR2: SGHRS, YFSETQ. Germline trimming cut 5 bases from V and 6 bases from J; bases unmatched to any gene: 7. The CDR3 here is CASRGDRRGEQYF. The CDR3 DNA is TGCGCCAGCAGGGGGGACAGGCGAGGCGAGCAGTACTTC. The full variable domain, completed using reference TRBV5-1 and TRBJ2-7, is KAGVTQTPRYLIKTRGQQVTLSCSPISGHRSVSWYQQTPGQGLQFLFEYFSETQRNKGNFPGRFSGRQFSNSRSEMNVSTLELGDSALYLCASRGDRRGEQYFGPGTRLTVT.

This clonotype was recorded many times. As DNA, the CDR3 is TGTGCCAGCAGCCACCTTCCATTCGAGCAGTACTTC. Translating gives CASSHLPFEQYF. This chain connects TRBV7-2 to TRBJ2-7; D call uncertain. The V end was cut by 5 bases, the J end by 6 bases, with 11 bases between. There are 12 residues in the CDR3. Germline CDR1 SGHTA, CDR2 FQGNSA. The full variable domain, rest sourced from reference TRBV7-2 and TRBJ2-7, is GAGVSQSPSNKVTEKGKDVELRCDPISGHTALYWYRQSLGQGLEFLIYFQGNSAPDKSGLPSDRFSAERTGGSVSTLTIQRTQQEDSAVYLCASSHLPFEQYFGPGTRLTVT.